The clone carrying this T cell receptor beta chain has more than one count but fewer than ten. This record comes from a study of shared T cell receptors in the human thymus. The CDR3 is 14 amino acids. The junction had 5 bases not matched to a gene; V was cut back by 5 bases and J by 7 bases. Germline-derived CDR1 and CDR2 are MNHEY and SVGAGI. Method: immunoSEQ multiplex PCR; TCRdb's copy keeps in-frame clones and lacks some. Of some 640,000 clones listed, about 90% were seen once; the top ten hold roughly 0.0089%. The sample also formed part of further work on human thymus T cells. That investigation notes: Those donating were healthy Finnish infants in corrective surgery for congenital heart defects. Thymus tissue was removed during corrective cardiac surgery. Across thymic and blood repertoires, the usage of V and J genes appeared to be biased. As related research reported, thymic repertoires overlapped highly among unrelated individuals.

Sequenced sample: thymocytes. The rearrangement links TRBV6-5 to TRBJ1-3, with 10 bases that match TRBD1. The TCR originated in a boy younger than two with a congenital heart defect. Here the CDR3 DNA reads TGTGCCAGCAGTCCTCGACAGGGGGCCAACACCATATATTTT. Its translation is CASSPRQGANTIYF.